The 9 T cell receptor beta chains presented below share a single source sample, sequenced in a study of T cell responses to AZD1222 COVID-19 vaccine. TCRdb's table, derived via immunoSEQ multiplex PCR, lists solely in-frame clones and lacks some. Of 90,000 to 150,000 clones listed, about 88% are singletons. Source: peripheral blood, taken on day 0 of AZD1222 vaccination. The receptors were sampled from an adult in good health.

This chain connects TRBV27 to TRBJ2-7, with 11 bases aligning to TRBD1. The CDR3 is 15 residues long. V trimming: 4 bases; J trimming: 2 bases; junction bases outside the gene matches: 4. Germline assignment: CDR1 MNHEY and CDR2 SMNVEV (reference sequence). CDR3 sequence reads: CASSSRDRGAYEQYF. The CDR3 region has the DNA TGTGCCAGCAGTTCCCGGGACAGGGGGGCCTACGAGCAGTACTTC.

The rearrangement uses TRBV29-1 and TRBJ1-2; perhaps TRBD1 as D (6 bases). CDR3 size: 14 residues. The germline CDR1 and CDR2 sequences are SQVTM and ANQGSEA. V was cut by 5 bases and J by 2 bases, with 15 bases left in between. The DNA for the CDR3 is TGCAGCGTTCACCTAGGGGGGGCGAACTATGGCTACACCTTC. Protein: CSVHLGGANYGYTF. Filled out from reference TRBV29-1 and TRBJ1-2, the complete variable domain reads SAVISQKPSRDICQRGTSLTIQCQVDSQVTMMFWYRQQPGQSLTLIATANQGSEATYESGFVIDKFPISRPNLTFSTLTVSNMSPEDSSIYLCSVHLGGANYGYTFGSGTRLTVV.

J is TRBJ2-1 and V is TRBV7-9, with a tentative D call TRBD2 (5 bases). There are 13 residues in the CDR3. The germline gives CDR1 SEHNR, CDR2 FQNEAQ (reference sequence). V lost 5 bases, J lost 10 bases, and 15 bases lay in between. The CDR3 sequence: CASSPSASSEQFF. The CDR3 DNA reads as TGTGCCAGCAGCCCAAGTGCGTCTAGCGAGCAGTTCTTC.

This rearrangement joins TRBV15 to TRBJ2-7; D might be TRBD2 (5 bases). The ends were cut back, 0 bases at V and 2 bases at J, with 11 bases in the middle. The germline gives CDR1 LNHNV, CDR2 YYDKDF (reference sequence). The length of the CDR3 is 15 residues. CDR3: CATSRDGGTTYEQYF. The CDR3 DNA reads TGTGCCACCAGCAGAGACGGAGGCACCACCTACGAGCAGTACTTC.

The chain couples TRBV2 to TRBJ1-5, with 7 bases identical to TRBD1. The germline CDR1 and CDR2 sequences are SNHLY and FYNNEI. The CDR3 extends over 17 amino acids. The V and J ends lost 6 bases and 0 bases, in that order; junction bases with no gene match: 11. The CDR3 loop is CASRETGMSYSNQPQHF. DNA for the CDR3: TGTGCCAGCAGGGAGACAGGGATGTCGTATAGCAATCAGCCCCAGCATTTT.

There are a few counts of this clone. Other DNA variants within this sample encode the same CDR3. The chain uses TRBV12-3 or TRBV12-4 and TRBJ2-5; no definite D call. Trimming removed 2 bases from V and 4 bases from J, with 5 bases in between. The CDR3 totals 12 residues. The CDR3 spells CASSLKVETQYF. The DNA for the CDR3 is TGTGCCAGCAGTTTAAAGGTAGAGACCCAGTACTTC.

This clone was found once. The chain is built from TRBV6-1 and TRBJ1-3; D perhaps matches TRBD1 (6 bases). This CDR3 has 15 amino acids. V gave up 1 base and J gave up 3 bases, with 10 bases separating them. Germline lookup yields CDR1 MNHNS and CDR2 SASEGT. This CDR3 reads CASSEVGGGGNTIYF. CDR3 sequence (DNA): TGTGCCAGCAGTGAAGTGGGGGGCGGTGGAAACACCATATATTTT.

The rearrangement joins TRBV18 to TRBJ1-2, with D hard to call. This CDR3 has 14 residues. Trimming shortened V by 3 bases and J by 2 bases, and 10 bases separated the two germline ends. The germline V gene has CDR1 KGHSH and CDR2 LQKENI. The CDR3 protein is CASSPAGNNYGYTF. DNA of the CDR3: TGTGCCAGCTCACCCGCCGGGAACAACTATGGCTACACCTTC.

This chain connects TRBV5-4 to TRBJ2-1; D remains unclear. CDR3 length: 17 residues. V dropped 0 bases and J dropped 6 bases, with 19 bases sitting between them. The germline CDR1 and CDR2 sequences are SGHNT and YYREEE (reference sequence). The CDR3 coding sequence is TGTGCCAGCAGCTTGGTTCTACGGAGCGTCCATGGCAATGAGCAGTTCTTC. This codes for CASSLVLRSVHGNEQFF. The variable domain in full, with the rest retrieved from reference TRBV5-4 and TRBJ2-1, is ETGVTQSPTHLIKTRGQQVTLRCSSQSGHNTVSWYQQALGQGPQFIFQYYREEENGRGNFPPRFSGLQFPNYSSELNVNALELDDSALYLCASSLVLRSVHGNEQFFGPGTRLTVL.